This T cell receptor beta chain is drawn from a study of T-cell memory formation after mild COVID-19 (TCRdb year 2021). Context from the whole study: TCR sequence clusters from the two donors were largely donor specific. Two young, previously healthy adult volunteers, one female and one male, were included in the cohort. In two donors, T-cell clones that expanded and contracted after mild COVID-19 were followed by sequencing TCRalpha and TCRbeta repertoires longitudinally.

TCRdb shows the sequencer as Illumina NovaSeq 6000. cDNA libraries for TCRalpha and TCRbeta were prepared by 5'RACE using constant-segment primers, with sample barcodes and unique molecular identifiers added. Trizol reagent was used to extract RNA from every sample. The libraries were amplified in two PCR steps, and the second step added a second sample barcode and Illumina TruSeq adapters. Libraries were sequenced on an Illumina NovaSeq with 2 x 150 bp paired-end reads. Per the source publication's procedure: Demultiplexing of reads and collapsing into UMI-guided consensus sequences were performed with migec v1.2.7. Using mixcr v2.1.11, the UMI consensuses were aligned to TRA and TRB V and J templates and assembled into clonotypes. Clonotypes were classified as expanded or contracted when called significant by both edgeR and NoisET, with noise models trained on biological replicates. For edgeR calls, a false discovery rate-adjusted p below 0.01 and a log2 fold-change threshold of 1 were applied. As an exploratory analysis of dynamics, max-normalized trajectories of the 1000 most abundant clonotypes were examined with PCA combined with hierarchical clustering. The CD4 or CD8 phenotype of responding clones was assigned using the separately sequenced CD4+ and CD8+ repertoires. TCRdb reprocessed the public reads (quality trimming at Q25 with fastp, clone calling with MiXCR) and kept in-frame beta chains. Each entry merges the rows of one CDR3 protein and shows their most common DNA and genes. These V and J calls are TCRdb output, not the study's own analysis. The sample yields about 400,000 distinct CDR3 sequences; roughly 18% were counted once. Of the sample, about 22% is held by the ten largest clones.

The germline V gene encodes CDR1 KGHSH and CDR2 LQKENI. The CDR3 runs 14 residues from the cysteine to the phenylalanine. Solely the CDR3 DNA is kept, with 42 bases framed from the first base. V drops 3 bases and J drops 8 bases, leaving 11 bases in between. On the study overall, not on this receptor specifically: SARS-CoV-2 specificity of the second-wave clones peaking on day 37 was not confirmed. From day 15 to 85, contracting clones showed balanced CD4/CD8 phenotypes, whereas a second wave of clones that expanded from day 15 to 37 leaned towards CD4+. Some responding clones were detected in pre-infection memory, suggesting pre-existing cross-reactive memory T cells joined the SARS-CoV-2 response. The study covered only a couple of mild cases, and larger cohorts including severe cases with pre-infection samples were considered necessary. Contracting CD4+ clones appeared mostly in the CM and EM memory subsets, whereas CD8+ clones were enriched in EMRA.

Note on this clonotype: Its cognate antigen has yet to be identified. No clone much larger than this one lies a single base away; base qualities are absent.

PBMCs were isolated by Ficoll-Paque density gradient centrifugation. The receptor was isolated from a man aged 18 to 29 who had mild COVID-19 (a few samples of this study predate the infection). The sample titles of this study are shuffled in the database, so cell type and time point are left out; the donor was told from shared clones. Sequences were obtained from PBMCs or a T cell subset sorted from them (not recorded which). The sequence links TRBV18 to TRBJ1-6; no confident D gene assignment can be made. At the DNA level, the sequence is TGTGCCAGCTCACCGGTCCTAACGGATTCACCCCTCCACTTT. It specifies CASSPVLTDSPLHF.